This T cell receptor beta chain was retrieved from a study of blood T cell repertoires in COVID-19. Some clones are missing from TCRdb's copy, which holds only in-frame ones; the method was immunoSEQ multiplex PCR. The table records about 130,000 clones, 70% to 80% of them present only once. This clone has more than one count but fewer than ten. The TCR sequence derives from a man aged 60 to 69 who had recovered from COVID-19. The sample was peripheral blood.

CDR3 in amino acids: CASSQPGQGASYNSPLHF. CDR3 in DNA: TGCGCCAGCAGCCAACCGGGACAGGGCGCCTCGTATAATTCACCCCTCCACTTT. The chain has TRBV4-1 and TRBJ1-6, with 9 bases aligning to TRBD1. The J segment lost 4 bases and the V segment lost 2 bases, leaving 9 bases of the junction unmatched. This CDR3 region has 18 residues. Germline CDR1 and CDR2: MGHRA and YSYEKL.